A selection of T cell receptor beta chains follows, all from one sample in a study of response to subunit inactivated influenza vaccine. TCRdb processed the RT-PCR reads anew with MiXCR; each CDR3 protein has one entry. The table lists approximately 730,000 distinct CDR3 sequences, over 11% of them singletons. Here the sequenced sample was PBMCs from blood, taken about 14 days before vaccination. The receptors were gathered from a man between 50 and 59 years old who received an inactivated influenza vaccine. The CDR3 runs from the conserved cysteine through the conserved F or W. Fields, in order: V gene, D gene, J gene, clone size, CDR3 protein, CDR3 DNA. A D gene is named only where the DNA matches it firmly. Some rows mark clone size as missing; the rest say once, few, many or name a class of expanded clone.

TRBV5-1	TRBD2	TRBJ2-5	.	CASSLTSGGRETQYF	TGCGCCAGCAGCTTGACTAGCGGGGGGCGAGAGACCCAGTACTTC
TRBV5-1	.	TRBJ2-7	.	CASSPGPYGHEQYF	TGCGCCAGCAGCCCGGGACCATACGGTCACGAGCAGTACTTC
TRBV28	.	TRBJ2-7	.	CASSFGQQSYEQYF	TGTGCCAGCAGTTTTGGACAGCAATCCTACGAGCAGTACTTC
TRBV7-6	TRBD1	TRBJ2-1	.	CASSLEKLQGWVPNEQFF	TGTGCCAGCAGCTTAGAAAAATTACAGGGGTGGGTCCCAAATGAGCAGTTCTTC
TRBV7-9	.	TRBJ1-2	many	CASSLVKTVGKFDGYTF	TGTGCCAGCAGCTTAGTTAAGACAGTAGGCAAATTCGATGGCTACACCTTC
TRBV11-1	.	TRBJ2-3	few	CASSLGRTHDTQYF	TGTGCCAGCAGCTTAGGACGGACTCACGATACGCAGTATTTT
TRBV20-1	TRBD1	TRBJ1-5	few	CSARDRGGGYSNQPQHF	TGCAGTGCAAGAGACAGGGGAGGGGGATATAGCAATCAGCCCCAGCATTTT
TRBV5-1	.	TRBJ2-7	.	CASSLTVGYEQYF	TGCGCCAGCAGTTTGACAGTGGGCTACGAGCAGTACTTC
TRBV7-9	.	TRBJ2-7	.	CASSFTGSNYEQYF	TGTGCCAGCAGCTTTACAGGGAGTAACTACGAGCAGTACTTC
TRBV5-1	TRBD1	TRBJ2-7	few	CASSTGTGGDEQYF	TGCGCCAGCAGCACGGGGACAGGGGGCGACGAGCAGTACTTC
TRBV20-1	TRBD2	TRBJ2-1	few	CSAITLAGGSSYNEQFF	TGCAGTGCTATTACACTAGCGGGAGGGAGCTCCTACAATGAGCAGTTCTTC
TRBV28	TRBD1	TRBJ2-3	few	CASSLGPGGAGDTQYF	TGTGCCAGCAGTTTAGGGCCAGGGGGCGCGGGAGATACGCAGTATTTT
TRBV29-1	TRBD2	TRBJ2-1	few	CSAEGSGRTSPYNEQFF	TGCAGCGCCGAAGGTAGCGGGAGGACTAGCCCCTACAATGAGCAGTTCTTC
TRBV7-2	.	TRBJ1-1	.	CASSTQGSPNTEAFF	TGTGCCAGCAGCACCCAGGGCAGCCCCAACACTGAAGCTTTCTTT
TRBV6-2/TRBV6-3	.	TRBJ2-7	.	CASNPGASYEQYF	TGTGCCAGCAACCCTGGCGCTTCCTACGAGCAGTACTTC
TRBV20-1	.	TRBJ2-1	.	CSASRAGPTYNEQFF	TGCAGTGCTAGCCGAGCGGGCCCTACCTACAATGAGCAGTTCTTC
TRBV10-3	TRBD2	TRBJ2-2	few	CAISGLAGGNTGELFF	TGTGCCATCAGTGGACTAGCGGGAGGAAACACCGGGGAGCTGTTTTTT
TRBV4-3	.	TRBJ2-5	.	CASSQDVIEGTQETQYF	TGCGCCAGCAGCCAAGATGTGATTGAGGGCACCCAAGAGACCCAGTACTTC
TRBV24-1	.	TRBJ2-1	few	CATSDWIDNEQFF	TGTGCCACCTCGGACTGGATCGACAATGAGCAGTTCTTC
TRBV10-2	TRBD1	TRBJ2-1	few	CASRNGQGGDEQFF	TGCGCCAGCAGGAACGGACAGGGCGGGGATGAGCAGTTCTTC
TRBV6-2/TRBV6-3	.	TRBJ2-1	.	CASRPGPGGEQFF	TGTGCCAGCAGGCCGGGGCCTGGTGGTGAGCAGTTCTTC
TRBV28	.	TRBJ2-7	many	CASSLLGALYEQYF	TGTGCCAGCAGTTTATTAGGGGCCCTCTACGAGCAGTACTTC
TRBV20-1	TRBD1	TRBJ2-7	many	CSATSGQGAWEQYF	TGCAGTGCAACTTCCGGACAGGGGGCTTGGGAGCAGTACTTC
TRBV2	TRBD2	TRBJ2-2	many	CASSETTSSASTGELFF	TGTGCCAGCAGTGAAACGACTAGCTCAGCGAGCACCGGGGAGCTGTTTTTT
TRBV12-5	.	TRBJ2-7	.	CASGVPDSLTYEQYF	TGTGCTAGTGGTGTCCCCGACAGCCTGACTTACGAGCAGTACTTC
TRBV5-6	TRBD1	TRBJ2-5	few	CASSLKGALETQYF	TGTGCCAGCAGCTTGAAGGGGGCCCTAGAGACCCAGTACTTC
TRBV20-1	.	TRBJ2-7	.	CSATGSGVYEQYF	TGCAGTGCTACAGGGAGTGGTGTCTACGAGCAGTACTTC
TRBV6-2/TRBV6-3	.	TRBJ2-7	.	CASQTRGRSSYEQYF	TGTGCCAGCCAAACTCGGGGGAGAAGTTCCTACGAGCAGTACTTC
TRBV12-3/TRBV12-4	.	TRBJ1-1	few	CASSLRVSAEAFF	TGTGCCAGCAGTTTAAGGGTCTCAGCTGAAGCTTTCTTT
TRBV5-1	TRBD2	TRBJ2-1	many	CASSLSRGGYNEQFF	TGCGCCAGCAGCTTGTCCCGGGGGGGCTACAATGAGCAGTTCTTC
TRBV7-9	TRBD2	TRBJ2-3	.	CASSLKLAGGPTDTQYF	TGTGCCAGCAGCTTAAAACTAGCGGGGGGCCCCACAGATACGCAGTATTTT
TRBV2	TRBD1	TRBJ2-7	few	CASSGAEGAPYEQYF	TGTGCCAGCAGTGGGGCTGAGGGGGCCCCCTACGAGCAGTACTTC
TRBV5-6	.	TRBJ2-7	few	CASSLQGTVHEQYF	TGTGCCAGCAGCTTGCAGGGCACGGTACACGAGCAGTACTTC
TRBV9	.	TRBJ2-2	.	CASSVPENTGELFF	TGTGCCAGCAGCGTACCAGAAAACACCGGGGAGCTGTTTTTT
TRBV29-1	TRBD1	TRBJ1-1	few	CSVAGGIRDTEAFF	TGCAGCGTTGCAGGGGGTATCCGTGACACTGAAGCTTTCTTT
TRBV5-6	TRBD2	TRBJ2-1	many	CASSLGSLAGIDEQFF	TGTGCCAGCAGCTTGGGCTCACTAGCGGGAATCGATGAGCAGTTCTTC